This TCR beta chain emerged from a study of radiation and T cells in renal cell carcinoma (dated by TCRdb to about 2020). For context, the study as a whole: The samples were obtained from a clinical trial, where primary renal cell carcinomas were treated with 15 Gy stereotactic body radiation therapy and then removed by nephrectomy 4 weeks afterward. In total, some 50 samples underwent TCR beta sequencing: roughly 25 tumors plus 27 peripheral blood samples. Across all 50 or so samples, under 5,000,000 unique CDR3 nucleotide sequences encoding about 2.4 million unique CDR3 amino acid sequences were identified. The full study reports these points: An increase in top tumor clonotypes in blood was observed from baseline to 2 weeks post-radiation, followed by contraction by 4 weeks, which was taken to suggest transient expansion of tumor-resident clones. No pretreatment tumor biopsies were available, so the baseline intratumoral presence of clonotypes could not be determined. The single-armed trial design could not address effects of radiation dose or scheduling on the TCR repertoire. Dynamics of the blood repertoire were not tracked past 4 weeks after treatment.

Including cysteine and phenylalanine, the CDR3 has 15 amino acids. Only the CDR3 part of the read is kept: 45 bases, read in frame from the first base. Unmatched junction bases come to 6, with V trimmed by 5 bases and J by 7 bases. Via the germline V gene (reference sequence), CDR1 is MNHNY and CDR2 SVGAGI. Following the manufacturer's recommendations, the immunoSEQ kit was used to generate TCR beta libraries from genomic DNA. To prepare the libraries, a first multiplex PCR with proprietary primers was run, followed by a second PCR that added unique barcodes, and a bead cleanup was done after each round. Each sample batch included a kit-provided positive control reaction and a negative control reaction. The final libraries were assessed on an Agilent 4200 TapeStation D1000 ScreenTape, pooled by volume, and quantified by qPCR. Sequencing ran on an Illumina NextSeq500 with a MidOutput 150-cycle cartridge, using 156 Read1 and 15 Index1 cycles with kit custom primers. The pooled library was loaded at roughly 0.92 pM with a roughly 20% PhiX control spike-in. Regarding the original processing steps: Vendor-processed data were analyzed in R, and a clonotype was defined as all T cells sharing the same CDR3 nucleotide sequence. For clone abundance analyses, frequencies were normalized to the 10,000 most abundant clones per sample. Public T cell clones, averaging fewer than five per sample, were removed before analysis. Tumor-enriched and baseline blood-enriched clonotypes were defined by at least a 32-fold difference in abundance between compartments. A beta-binomial differential abundance model was applied to find clonotypes that expanded or contracted between blood time points. Tumor-blood repertoire similarity was measured with the Baroni-Urbani and Buser coefficient, and group comparisons used two-tailed Wilcoxon tests in R. TCRdb stores this immuneACCESS table with in-frame sequences only. Part of the clones is absent; in the studies checked, under half of the shortfall reflects unresolved V genes, and no reason is known for the rest. V and J calls and clone size come straight from that table; D and trimming were deduced from the DNA. In all, the sample holds roughly 130,000 clones, and around 90% of those were seen once. Around 6% of the sample is held by the ten biggest clonotypes.

Read against the paper, the sample's time point label means: blood 2 weeks post-SBRT. Reading the label with the study, this specimen's treatment or condition is: 15 Gy SBRT to primary tumor, nephrectomy 4 weeks later. To track tumor-enriched clonotypes, serial peripheral blood was sampled from radiation-treated patients at baseline and at 2 weeks and 4 weeks after SBRT. Every patient's renal cell carcinoma showed clear cell pathology. The QIAamp DNA Blood Mini Kit (Qiagen) was used to prepare genomic DNA for TCR sequencing. The analyses included only samples that passed all quality control checks. Note on this clone: Its antigen has not been determined. No qualities accompany the bases; no much larger clone lies one base away.

The chain links TRBV6-6 with TRBJ2-1; a stretch of 12 junction bases matches TRBD2. This clonotype was sampled from a woman in her seventies with renal cell carcinoma. Here the sequenced sample was blood, taken from a patient whose treatment included radiotherapy and nephrectomy. The DNA is as follows: TGTGCCAGCAGTCTAGCGGGGGGGCCGCATAATGAGCAGTTCTTC. This gives the protein CASSLAGGPHNEQFF.